The rows below give T cell receptor beta chains drawn from one sample of a study of cytomegalovirus exposure and HLA in healthy donors. Assay used: immunoSEQ multiplex PCR; TCRdb lists only in-frame clones, some missing. The sample has 95,000 to 100,000 clones, about 74% seen once. Specimen: PBMCs. These receptors all stem from a female donor in good health and CMV-seronegative. CDR3s include the opening cysteine and the closing phenylalanine or tryptophan. D genes are given only for firm matches. Some rows mark clone size as missing; the rest say once, few, many or name a class of expanded clone.

D gene	J gene	V gene	clone size	CDR3 protein	CDR3 DNA
-	TRBJ1-5	TRBV15	-	CATSRVQLHQPQHF	TGTGCCACCAGCAGAGTACAGCTTCATCAGCCCCAGCATTTT
-	TRBJ2-3	TRBV7-9	once	CSSSFLVQQALTDTQYF	TGTTCCAGCAGCTTCCTGGTACAACAGGCGCTCACAGATACGCAGTATTTT
-	TRBJ1-1	TRBV28	-	CASSLEALREAFF	TGTGCCAGCAGTTTAGAGGCACTTCGTGAAGCTTTCTTT
-	TRBJ2-3	TRBV6-6	few	CASSYSWRVSTDTQYF	TGTGCCAGCAGTTACTCGTGGAGGGTTTCCACAGATACGCAGTATTTT
TRBD2	TRBJ2-3	TRBV7-2	-	CASSQGTSGRASSDTQYF	TGTGCCAGCAGCCAAGGGACTAGCGGGAGAGCCTCCTCGGATACGCAGTATTTT
-	TRBJ2-7	TRBV7-9	-	CSSSLGGWTYEQYF	TGTTCCAGCAGCTTAGGGGGTTGGACATACGAGCAGTACTTC
-	TRBJ2-3	TRBV11-3	-	CASSLGSPGEGGTDTQYF	TGTGCCAGCAGCTTAGGGAGCCCCGGGGAAGGAGGCACAGATACGCAGTATTTT
-	TRBJ1-5	TRBV7-9	-	CASSSGDQPQHF	TGTGCCAGCAGCTCTGGAGATCAGCCCCAGCATTTT
-	TRBJ1-1	TRBV6-4	-	CASSDSIGATEAFF	TGTGCCAGCAGTGACTCGATAGGGGCCACTGAAGCTTTCTTT
TRBD2	TRBJ2-6	TRBV14	-	CASRGGLPGANVLTF	TGTGCCAGCAGGGGGGGGTTACCTGGGGCCAACGTCCTGACTTTC
TRBD2	TRBJ2-5	TRBV18	once	CASSPPRLSGRNSETQYF	TGTGCCAGCTCACCACCCCGATTAAGCGGGAGAAATAGCGAGACCCAGTACTTC
TRBD1	TRBJ1-3	TRBV6-1	once	CAIGQGASGNTIYF	TGTGCCATCGGGCAGGGGGCTTCTGGAAACACCATATATTTT
-	TRBJ1-2	TRBV27	-	CASSLSVSNYGYTF	TGTGCCAGCAGTTTATCCGTATCTAACTATGGCTACACCTTC
TRBD2	TRBJ2-7	TRBV9	-	CASSPWASGLASYEQYF	TGTGCCAGCAGCCCTTGGGCGTCGGGACTAGCGAGCTACGAGCAGTACTTC
-	TRBJ2-7	TRBV21-1	-	CASDRGVYEQYF	TGTGCCAGCGACAGGGGTGTCTACGAGCAGTACTTC
-	TRBJ2-3	TRBV5-1	-	CASSLAGSTDTQYF	TGCGCCAGCAGCTTGGCCGGGAGCACAGATACGCAGTATTTT
TRBD1	TRBJ1-4	TRBV2	-	CASSEARTGGFREKLFF	TGTGCCAGCAGTGAAGCACGGACAGGGGGGTTTAGGGAAAAACTGTTTTTT
TRBD2	TRBJ2-2	TRBV4-1	-	CASSRRLAGEVELFF	TGCGCCAGCAGCCGGAGACTAGCGGGAGAAGTGGAGCTGTTTTTT
TRBD2	TRBJ2-7	TRBV7-9	-	CASSQGLAGAGPYEQYF	TGTGCCAGCAGCCAGGGACTAGCGGGAGCGGGGCCCTACGAGCAGTACTTC
TRBD2	TRBJ2-3	TRBV11-2	-	CASSSSGGSDTQYF	TGTGCCAGCAGCTCTAGCGGGGGGTCGGATACGCAGTATTTT
TRBD2	TRBJ2-1	TRBV5-1	-	CASSLTPLAGGDYNEQFF	TGCGCCAGCAGCTTGACTCCATTAGCGGGAGGAGACTACAATGAGCAGTTCTTC
-	TRBJ1-3	TRBV18	-	CASSPPLSSGNTIYF	TGTGCCAGCTCACCACCCCTAAGCTCTGGAAACACCATATATTTT
-	TRBJ1-1	TRBV7-9	few	CASSRGRSTEAFF	TGTGCCAGCAGCCGGGGGAGGAGCACTGAAGCTTTCTTT
-	TRBJ2-2	TRBV7-6	-	CASSLVPEDLPGELFF	TGTGCCAGCAGCTTAGTTCCCGAGGATTTGCCTGGGGAGCTGTTTTTT
-	TRBJ1-1	TRBV27	few	CASSLVGGTEAFF	TGTGCCAGCAGTTTAGTGGGGGGGACTGAAGCTTTCTTT
-	TRBJ2-5	TRBV29-1	-	CSVDGLLQETQYF	TGCAGCGTTGATGGGCTCCTTCAAGAGACCCAGTACTTC
-	TRBJ1-2	TRBV29-1	once	CSVDPHRVGYTF	TGCAGCGTTGACCCCCACAGGGTTGGCTACACCTTC
-	TRBJ2-7	TRBV7-9	-	CASSLNQGSYEQYF	TGTGCCAGCAGCTTAAATCAGGGCTCCTACGAGCAGTACTTC
-	TRBJ1-1	TRBV18	once	CASSADRLTEAFF	TGTGCCAGCTCAGCCGACCGACTCACTGAAGCTTTCTTT
TRBD2	TRBJ2-1	TRBV18	-	CASSPRGKLAGVGEQFF	TGTGCCAGCTCACCACGAGGGAAACTAGCGGGAGTAGGTGAGCAGTTCTTC
-	TRBJ1-1	TRBV7-2	-	CASSLLPKGDAFF	TGTGCCAGCAGCTTGTTGCCGAAGGGAGACGCTTTCTTT
TRBD1	TRBJ2-5	TRBV5-8	-	CASSLNNRGLKETQHF	TGTGCCAGCAGCTTGAACAACAGGGGGCTTAAAGAGACCCAGCACTTC
-	TRBJ1-5	TRBV5-6	-	CASSTGPYSNQPQHF	TGTGCCAGCAGCACAGGACCTTATAGCAATCAGCCCCAGCATTTT
-	TRBJ2-7	TRBV6-5	-	CASSYSSLANDEQYF	TGTGCCAGCAGTTACTCTTCCCTAGCTAACGACGAGCAGTACTTC
-	TRBJ1-2	TRBV4-1	-	CASSELRGRLNYGYTF	TGCGCCAGCAGCGAGCTCCGAGGGAGACTGAACTATGGCTACACCTTC
TRBD1	TRBJ1-4	TRBV19	-	CASSGDRGLRGEKLFF	TGTGCCAGTAGTGGGGACAGGGGGCTGAGGGGTGAAAAACTGTTTTTT
-	TRBJ2-2	TRBV6-6	-	CASRTGNTGELFF	TGTGCCAGCAGGACAGGGAACACCGGGGAGCTGTTTTTT
-	TRBJ2-2	TRBV13	-	CASSWREANTGELFF	TGTGCCAGCAGCTGGAGGGAAGCGAACACCGGGGAGCTGTTTTTT
TRBD2	TRBJ2-1	TRBV18	-	CASSPGLAGRYNEQFF	TGTGCCAGCTCACCCGGACTAGCGGGGCGCTACAATGAGCAGTTCTTC
TRBD2	TRBJ2-4	TRBV20-1	-	CSARDAGGGDF	TGCAGTGCTAGAGATGCGGGTGGGGGGGACTTC
-	TRBJ2-5	TRBV7-8	once	CASSKRGNQETQYF	TGTGCCAGCAGCAAACGGGGGAACCAAGAGACCCAGTACTTC
-	TRBJ1-2	TRBV11-1	few	CASSLSGADYGYTF	TGTGCCAGCAGCTTATCAGGGGCCGACTATGGCTACACCTTC
TRBD2	TRBJ2-7	TRBV27	-	CASSAFEVAGSEQYF	TGTGCCAGCAGTGCCTTTGAGGTAGCGGGAAGCGAGCAGTACTTC
TRBD1	TRBJ2-2	TRBV30	once	CALPPAGGWTGELFF	TGTGCCTTGCCCCCGGCAGGGGGTTGGACCGGGGAGCTGTTTTTT